The rows below give T cell receptor beta chains drawn from one sample of a study of blood T cell repertoires in COVID-19. Using immunoSEQ multiplex PCR, the repertoire was profiled, and TCRdb retains in-frame clones only, with some absent. The repertoire includes some 58,000 clones, 90% of them detected once, and approximately 6.2% sits in the top ten. Sequencing was done on a sample of peripheral blood. The receptors here all came from a middle-aged man with acute or convalescent COVID-19. Each CDR3 is given with its conserved first and last residue. Each record gives: J gene, V gene, clone size, CDR3 protein. Some rows mark clone size as missing; the rest say once, few, many or name a class of expanded clone.

>TRBJ2-7|TRBV21-1|-
CASSEAGTSGSYEQYF
>TRBJ2-3|TRBV18|-
CASSPRASGGTDTQYF
>TRBJ2-7|TRBV5-8|-
CASSSTSYEQYF
>TRBJ1-3|TRBV3-1/TRBV3-2|once
CASSQDRRTGNTIYF
>TRBJ1-2|TRBV7-9|-
CASSQIEATVYGYTF
>TRBJ2-7|TRBV24-1|-
CATTQGLAGGVAYEQYF
>TRBJ2-6|TRBV4-3|-
CASSQGTTQGPGANVLTF
>TRBJ2-3|TRBV7-2|-
CASSLDFTDTQYF
>TRBJ2-1|TRBV30|-
CAWNLAGGHNEQFF
>TRBJ1-3|TRBV7-6|-
CASSPRPQGTSGNTIYF
>TRBJ2-7|TRBV2|-
CASSEVRTGPYEQYF
>TRBJ2-7|TRBV2|-
CASSEGGGQPYEQYF
>TRBJ2-7|TRBV5-1|-
CASSPGGVYYEQYF
>TRBJ1-1|TRBV2|-
CASRSDSEAFF
>TRBJ1-2|TRBV18|few
CASSPQGLDGYTF
>TRBJ2-5|TRBV7-9|-
CASSSPRRGNLRETQYF
>TRBJ1-1|TRBV30|-
CAWTITGLNTEAFF
>TRBJ1-6|TRBV27|-
CASSWQEPFNSPLHF
>TRBJ2-3|TRBV2|-
CASSEGQGASSTDTQYF
>TRBJ1-1|TRBV30|once
CARRGGTNTEAFF
>TRBJ1-2|TRBV19|-
CASSLRGPNGYTF
>TRBJ2-7|TRBV11-2|-
CASSLTQDRGFYEQYF
>TRBJ2-7|TRBV28|medium-sized
CASSSTSGRITDEQYF
>TRBJ1-2|TRBV19|-
CASSSQDNYGYTF
>TRBJ1-2|TRBV30|-
CAWTRAGGIYGYTF
>TRBJ1-6|TRBV5-6|-
CASSLGYRGQDSPLHF
>TRBJ1-2|TRBV5-5|-
CASSLTSFSNYGYTF
>TRBJ2-7|TRBV6-6|-
CASSYAAGVSYEQYF